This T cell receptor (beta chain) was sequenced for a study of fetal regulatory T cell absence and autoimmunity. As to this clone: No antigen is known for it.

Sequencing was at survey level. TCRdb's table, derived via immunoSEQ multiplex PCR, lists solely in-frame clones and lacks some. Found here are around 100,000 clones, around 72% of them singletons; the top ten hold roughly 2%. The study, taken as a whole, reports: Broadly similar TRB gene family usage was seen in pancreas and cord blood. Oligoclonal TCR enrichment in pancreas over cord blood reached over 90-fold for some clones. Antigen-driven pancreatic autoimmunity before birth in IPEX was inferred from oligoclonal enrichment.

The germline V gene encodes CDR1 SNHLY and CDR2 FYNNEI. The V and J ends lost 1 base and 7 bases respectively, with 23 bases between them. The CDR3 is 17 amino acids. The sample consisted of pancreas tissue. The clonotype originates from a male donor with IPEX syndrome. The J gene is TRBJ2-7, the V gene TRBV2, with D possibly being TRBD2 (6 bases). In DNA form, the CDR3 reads TGTGCCAGCAGTGAAGGGACTAAGGCGGGATATATGAAGGAGCAGTACTTC. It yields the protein CASSEGTKAGYMKEQYF.